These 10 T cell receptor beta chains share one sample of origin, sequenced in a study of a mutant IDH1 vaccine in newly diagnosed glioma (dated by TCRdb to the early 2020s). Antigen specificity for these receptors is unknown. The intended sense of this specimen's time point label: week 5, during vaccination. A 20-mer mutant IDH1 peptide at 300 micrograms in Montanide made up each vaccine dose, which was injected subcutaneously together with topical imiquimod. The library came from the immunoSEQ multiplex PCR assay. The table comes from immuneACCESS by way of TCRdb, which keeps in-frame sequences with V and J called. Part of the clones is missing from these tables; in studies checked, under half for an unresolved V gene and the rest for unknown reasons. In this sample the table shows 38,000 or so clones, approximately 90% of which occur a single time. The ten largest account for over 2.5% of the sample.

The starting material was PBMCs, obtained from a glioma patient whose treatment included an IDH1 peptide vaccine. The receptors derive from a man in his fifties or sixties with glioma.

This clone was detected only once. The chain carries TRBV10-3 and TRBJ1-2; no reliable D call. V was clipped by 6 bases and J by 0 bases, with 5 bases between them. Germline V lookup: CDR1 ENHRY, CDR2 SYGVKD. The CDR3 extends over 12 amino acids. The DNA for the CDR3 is TGTGCCATCAGGACTGCTAACTATGGCTACACCTTC. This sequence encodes CAIRTANYGYTF.

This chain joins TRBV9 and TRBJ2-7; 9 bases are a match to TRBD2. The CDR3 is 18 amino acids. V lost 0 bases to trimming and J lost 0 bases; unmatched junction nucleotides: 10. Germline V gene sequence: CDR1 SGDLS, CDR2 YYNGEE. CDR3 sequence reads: CASSVGLGVAGDSYEQYF. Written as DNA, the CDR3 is TGTGCCAGCAGCGTAGGCTTGGGGGTAGCGGGGGACTCCTACGAGCAGTACTTC.

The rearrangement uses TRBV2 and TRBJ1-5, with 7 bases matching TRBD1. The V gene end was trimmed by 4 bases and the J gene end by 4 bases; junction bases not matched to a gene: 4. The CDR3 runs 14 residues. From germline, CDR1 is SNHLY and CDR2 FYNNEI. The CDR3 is CASSGAGGNQPQHF. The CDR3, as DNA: TGTGCCAGCAGTGGGGCAGGGGGGAATCAGCCCCAGCATTTT. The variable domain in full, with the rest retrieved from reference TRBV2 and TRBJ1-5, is EPEVTQTPSHQVTQMGQEVILRCVPISNHLYFYWYRQILGQKVEFLVSFYNNEISEKSEIFDDQFSVERPDGSNFTLKIRSTKLEDSAMYFCASSGAGGNQPQHFGDGTRLSIL.

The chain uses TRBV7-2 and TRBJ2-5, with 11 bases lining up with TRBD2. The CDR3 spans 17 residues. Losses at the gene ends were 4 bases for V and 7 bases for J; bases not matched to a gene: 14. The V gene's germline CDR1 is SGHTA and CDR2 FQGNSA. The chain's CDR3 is CASSYDGPTLAGGTQYF. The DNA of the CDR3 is TGTGCCAGCAGCTACGACGGCCCTACCCTAGCGGGGGGGACCCAGTACTTC.

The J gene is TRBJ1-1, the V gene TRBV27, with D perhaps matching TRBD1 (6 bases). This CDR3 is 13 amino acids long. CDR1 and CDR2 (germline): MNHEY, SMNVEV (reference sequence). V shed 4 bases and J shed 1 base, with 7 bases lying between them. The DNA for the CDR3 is TGTGCCAGCAGTTGGGGACAGAACACTGAAGCTTTCTTT. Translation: CASSWGQNTEAFF.

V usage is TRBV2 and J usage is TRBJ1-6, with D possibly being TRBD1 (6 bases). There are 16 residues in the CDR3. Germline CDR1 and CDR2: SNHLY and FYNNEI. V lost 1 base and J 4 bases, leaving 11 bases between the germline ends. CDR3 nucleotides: TGTGCCAGCAGTGAAGAGTCAGGGGCGTATAATTCACCCCTCCACTTT. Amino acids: CASSEESGAYNSPLHF.

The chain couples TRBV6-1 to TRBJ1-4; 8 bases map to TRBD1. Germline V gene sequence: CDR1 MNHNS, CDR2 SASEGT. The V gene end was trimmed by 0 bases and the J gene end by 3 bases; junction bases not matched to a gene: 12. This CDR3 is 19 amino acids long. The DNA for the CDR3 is TGTGCCAGCAGTGAAGCTTTGGGGACAGGCAGTACGGCTAATGAAAAACTGTTTTTT. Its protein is CASSEALGTGSTANEKLFF.

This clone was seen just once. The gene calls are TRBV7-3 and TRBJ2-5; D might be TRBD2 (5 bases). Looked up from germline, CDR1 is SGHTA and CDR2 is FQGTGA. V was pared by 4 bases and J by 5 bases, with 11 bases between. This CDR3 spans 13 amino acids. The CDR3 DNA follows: TGTGCCAGCAGCTCCGCGGGTGAGGAGACCCAGTACTTC. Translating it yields CASSSAGEETQYF.

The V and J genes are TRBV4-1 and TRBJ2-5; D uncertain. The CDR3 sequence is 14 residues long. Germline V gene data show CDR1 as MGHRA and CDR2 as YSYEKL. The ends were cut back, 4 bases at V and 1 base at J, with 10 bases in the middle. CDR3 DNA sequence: TGCGCCAGCAGCCTTGGGCAGTTCCAAGAGACCCAGTACTTC. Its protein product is CASSLGQFQETQYF.

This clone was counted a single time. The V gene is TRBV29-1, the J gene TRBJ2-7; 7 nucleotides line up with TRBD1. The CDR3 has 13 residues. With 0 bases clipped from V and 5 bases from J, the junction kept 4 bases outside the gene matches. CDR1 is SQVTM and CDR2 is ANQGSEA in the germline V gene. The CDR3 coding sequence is TGCAGCGTTGAAGATCGCGACAGGGACGAGCAGTACTTC. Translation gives CSVEDRDRDEQYF.